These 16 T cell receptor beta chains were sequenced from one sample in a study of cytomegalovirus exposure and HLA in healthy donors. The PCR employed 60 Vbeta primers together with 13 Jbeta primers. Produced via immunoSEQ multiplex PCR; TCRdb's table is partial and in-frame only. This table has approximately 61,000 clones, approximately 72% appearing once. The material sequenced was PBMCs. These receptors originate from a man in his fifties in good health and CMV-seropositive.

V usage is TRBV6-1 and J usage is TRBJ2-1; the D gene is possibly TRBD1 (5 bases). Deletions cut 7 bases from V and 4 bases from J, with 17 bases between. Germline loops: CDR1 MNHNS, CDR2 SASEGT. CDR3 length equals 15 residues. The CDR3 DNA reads TGTGCCAGCACCACCCCAGGGTCAGGGTACAATGAGCAGTTCTTC. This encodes CASTTPGSGYNEQFF.

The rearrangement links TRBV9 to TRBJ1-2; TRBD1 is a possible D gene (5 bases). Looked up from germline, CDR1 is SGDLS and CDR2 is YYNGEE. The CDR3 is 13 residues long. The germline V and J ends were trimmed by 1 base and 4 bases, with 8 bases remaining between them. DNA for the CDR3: TGTGCCAGCAGCGTATCCGGGGGCTATGGCTACACCTTC. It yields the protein CASSVSGGYGYTF.

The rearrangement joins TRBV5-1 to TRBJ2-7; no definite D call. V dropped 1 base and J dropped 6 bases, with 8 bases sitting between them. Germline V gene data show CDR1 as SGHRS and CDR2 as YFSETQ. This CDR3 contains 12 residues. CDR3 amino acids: CASSLTMAEQYF. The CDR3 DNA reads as TGCGCCAGCAGCTTGACGATGGCCGAGCAGTACTTC.

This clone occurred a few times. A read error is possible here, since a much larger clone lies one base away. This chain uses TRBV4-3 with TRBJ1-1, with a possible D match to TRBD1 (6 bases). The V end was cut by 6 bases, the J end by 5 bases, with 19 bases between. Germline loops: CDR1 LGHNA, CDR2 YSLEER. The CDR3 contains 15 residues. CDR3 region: CASSRFTGRDTEAFF. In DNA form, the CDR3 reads TGCGCCAGCAGTCGTTTTACAGGGAGGGATACTGAAGCTTTCTTT.

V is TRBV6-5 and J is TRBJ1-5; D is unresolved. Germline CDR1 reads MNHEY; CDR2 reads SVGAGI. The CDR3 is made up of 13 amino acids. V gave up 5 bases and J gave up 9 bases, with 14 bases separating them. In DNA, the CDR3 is TGTGCCAGCAGTGATCGTACGCTAGGGCCCCAGCATTTT. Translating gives CASSDRTLGPQHF.

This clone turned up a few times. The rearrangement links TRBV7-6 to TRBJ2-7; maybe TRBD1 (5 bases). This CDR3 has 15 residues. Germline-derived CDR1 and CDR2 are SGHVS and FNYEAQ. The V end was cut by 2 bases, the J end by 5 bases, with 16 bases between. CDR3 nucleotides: TGTGCCAGCAGCTTAACGCCCAGGGATATCGACGAGCAGTACTTC. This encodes CASSLTPRDIDEQYF.

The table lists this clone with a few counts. The CDR3 region is CASSTGGYTF. Written as DNA, the CDR3 is TGTGCCAGCAGCACCGGGGGCTACACCTTC. The chain links TRBV7-9 to TRBJ1-2; the D is unclear. Trimming shortened V by 5 bases and J by 8 bases, and 6 bases separated the two germline ends. This CDR3 region has 10 residues. In germline, CDR1 is SEHNR, CDR2 FQNEAQ (reference sequence).

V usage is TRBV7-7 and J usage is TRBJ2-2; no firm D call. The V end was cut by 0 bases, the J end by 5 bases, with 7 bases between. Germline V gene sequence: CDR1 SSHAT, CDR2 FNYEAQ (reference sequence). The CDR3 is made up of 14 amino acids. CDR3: CASSLAPGTGELFF. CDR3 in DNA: TGTGCCAGCAGCTTAGCACCCGGTACCGGGGAGCTGTTTTTT.

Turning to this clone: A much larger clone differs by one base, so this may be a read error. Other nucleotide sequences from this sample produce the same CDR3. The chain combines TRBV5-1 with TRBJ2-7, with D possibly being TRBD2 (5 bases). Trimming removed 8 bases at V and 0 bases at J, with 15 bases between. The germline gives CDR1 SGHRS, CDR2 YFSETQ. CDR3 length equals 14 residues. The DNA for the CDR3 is TGCGCCAGTCGAGACTACGGGGACTCCTACGAGCAGTACTTC. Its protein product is CASRDYGDSYEQYF.

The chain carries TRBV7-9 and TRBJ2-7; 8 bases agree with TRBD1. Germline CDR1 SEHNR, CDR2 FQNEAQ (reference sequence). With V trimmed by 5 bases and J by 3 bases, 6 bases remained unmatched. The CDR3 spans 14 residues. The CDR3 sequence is CASSPGQGNYEQYF. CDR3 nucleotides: TGTGCCAGCAGCCCCGGACAGGGCAACTACGAGCAGTACTTC.

The CDR3 sequence: CASSLKAGLAGRSDEQFF. In DNA, the CDR3 is TGTGCCAGCAGCCTAAAAGCGGGACTAGCGGGACGTTCAGATGAGCAGTTCTTC. J is TRBJ2-1 and V is TRBV7-3, with 13 bases aligning to TRBD2. Germline V gene data show CDR1 as SGHTA and CDR2 as FQGTGA. Trimming at V came to 5 bases and at J to 8 bases, leaving 15 bases not matched to a gene. The CDR3 loop spans 18 amino acids.

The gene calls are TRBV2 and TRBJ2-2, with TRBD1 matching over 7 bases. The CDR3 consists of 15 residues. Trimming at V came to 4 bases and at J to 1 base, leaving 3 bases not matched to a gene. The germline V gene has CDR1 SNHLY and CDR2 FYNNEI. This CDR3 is CASSARTGNTGELFF. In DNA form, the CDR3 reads TGTGCCAGCAGTGCTCGGACAGGGAACACCGGGGAGCTGTTTTTT.

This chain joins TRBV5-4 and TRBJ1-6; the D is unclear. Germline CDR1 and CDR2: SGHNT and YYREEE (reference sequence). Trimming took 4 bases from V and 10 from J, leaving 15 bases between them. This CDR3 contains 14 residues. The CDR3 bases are TGTGCCAGCAGCGGAGGTATGGGAGACTCACCCCTCCACTTT. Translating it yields CASSGGMGDSPLHF.

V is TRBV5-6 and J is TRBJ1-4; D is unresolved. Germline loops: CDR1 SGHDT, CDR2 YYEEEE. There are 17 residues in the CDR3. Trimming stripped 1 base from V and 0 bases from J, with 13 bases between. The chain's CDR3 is CASSLFGSQATNEKLFF. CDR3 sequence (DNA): TGTGCCAGCAGCTTGTTTGGGAGTCAAGCAACTAATGAAAAACTGTTTTTT.

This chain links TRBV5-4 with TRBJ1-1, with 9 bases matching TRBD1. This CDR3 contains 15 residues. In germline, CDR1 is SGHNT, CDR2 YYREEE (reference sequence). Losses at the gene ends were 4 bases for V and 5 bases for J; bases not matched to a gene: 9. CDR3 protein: CASSRPGQGYTEAFF. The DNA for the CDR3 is TGTGCCAGCAGCCGTCCGGGACAGGGATATACTGAAGCTTTCTTT.

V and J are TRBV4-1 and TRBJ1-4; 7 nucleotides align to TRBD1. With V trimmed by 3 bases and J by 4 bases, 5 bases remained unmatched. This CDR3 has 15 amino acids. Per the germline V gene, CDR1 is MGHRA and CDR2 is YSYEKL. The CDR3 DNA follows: TGCGCCAGCAGCCAGAGAGACAGGGATAATGAAAAACTGTTTTTT. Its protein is CASSQRDRDNEKLFF.